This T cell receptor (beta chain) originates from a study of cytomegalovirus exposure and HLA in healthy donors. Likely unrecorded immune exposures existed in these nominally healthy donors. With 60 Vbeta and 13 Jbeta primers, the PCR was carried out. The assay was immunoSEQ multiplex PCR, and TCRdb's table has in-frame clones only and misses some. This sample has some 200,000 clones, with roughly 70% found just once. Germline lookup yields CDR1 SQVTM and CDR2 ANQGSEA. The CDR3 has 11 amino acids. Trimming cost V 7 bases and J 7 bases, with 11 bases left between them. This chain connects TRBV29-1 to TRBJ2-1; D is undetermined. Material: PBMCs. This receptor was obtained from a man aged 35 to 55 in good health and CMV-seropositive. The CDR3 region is CSGGSRNEQFF. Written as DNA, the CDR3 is TGCAGCGGAGGTAGTAGGAATGAGCAGTTCTTC.